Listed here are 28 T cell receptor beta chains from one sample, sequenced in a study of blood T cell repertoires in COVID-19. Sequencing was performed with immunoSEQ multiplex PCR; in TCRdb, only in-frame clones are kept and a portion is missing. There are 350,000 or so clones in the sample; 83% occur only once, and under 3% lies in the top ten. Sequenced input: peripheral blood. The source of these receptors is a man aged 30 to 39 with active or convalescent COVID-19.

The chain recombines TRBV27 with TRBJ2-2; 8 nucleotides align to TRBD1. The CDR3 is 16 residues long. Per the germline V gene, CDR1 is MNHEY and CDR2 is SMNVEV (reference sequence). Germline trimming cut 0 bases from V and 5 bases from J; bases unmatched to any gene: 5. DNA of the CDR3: TGTGCCAGCAGTTTATCAGCAGGGGGCCTGACCGGGGAGCTGTTTTTT. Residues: CASSLSAGGLTGELFF.

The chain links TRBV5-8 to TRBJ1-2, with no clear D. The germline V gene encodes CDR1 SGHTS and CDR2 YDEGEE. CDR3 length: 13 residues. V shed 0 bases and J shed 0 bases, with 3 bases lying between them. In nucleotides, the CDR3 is TGTGCCAGCAGCTTGGACTCTAACTATGGCTACACCTTC. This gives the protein CASSLDSNYGYTF.

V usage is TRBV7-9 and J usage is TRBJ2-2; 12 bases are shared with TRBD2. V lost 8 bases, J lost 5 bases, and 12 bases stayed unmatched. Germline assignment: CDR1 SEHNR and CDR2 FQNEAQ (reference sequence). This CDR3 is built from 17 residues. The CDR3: CASHRSFGTSGTGELFF. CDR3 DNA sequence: TGTGCCAGCCACCGTTCTTTCGGGACTAGCGGGACCGGGGAGCTGTTTTTT. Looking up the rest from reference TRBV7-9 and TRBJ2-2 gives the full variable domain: DTGVSQNPRHKITKRGQNVTFRCDPISEHNRLYWYRQTLGQGPEFLTYFQNEAQLEKSRLLSDRFSAERPKGSFSTLEIQRTEQGDSAMYLCASHRSFGTSGTGELFFGEGSRLTVL.

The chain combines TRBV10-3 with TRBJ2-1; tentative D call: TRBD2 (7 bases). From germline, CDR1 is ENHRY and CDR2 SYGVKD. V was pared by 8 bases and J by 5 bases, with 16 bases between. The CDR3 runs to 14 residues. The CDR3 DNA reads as TGTGCCATCGGGGGGCCTAGCGGAGACAATGAGCAGTTCTTC. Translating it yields CAIGGPSGDNEQFF.

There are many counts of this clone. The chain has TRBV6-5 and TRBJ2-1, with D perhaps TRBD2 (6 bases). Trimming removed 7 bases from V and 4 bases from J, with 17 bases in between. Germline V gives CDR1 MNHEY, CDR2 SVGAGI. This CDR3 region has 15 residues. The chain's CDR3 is CASTPPLGGYNEQFF. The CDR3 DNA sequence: TGTGCCAGCACCCCACCTCTGGGAGGTTACAATGAGCAGTTCTTC.

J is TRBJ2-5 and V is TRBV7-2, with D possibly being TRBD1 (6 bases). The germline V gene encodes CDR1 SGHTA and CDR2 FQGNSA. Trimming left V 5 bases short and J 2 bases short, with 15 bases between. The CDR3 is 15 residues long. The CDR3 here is CASSPVGQLQETQYF. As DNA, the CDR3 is TGTGCCAGCAGCCCCGTCGGACAGTTACAAGAGACCCAGTACTTC.

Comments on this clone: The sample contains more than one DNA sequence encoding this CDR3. The CDR3 nucleotides are TGTGCCACCAGTGATCCCGGACTAGCGGGGGGCACAGATACGCAGTATTTT. It specifies CATSDPGLAGGTDTQYF. The V and J genes are TRBV24-1 and TRBJ2-3; 13 bases agree with TRBD2. Germline V gene data show CDR1 as KGHDR and CDR2 as SFDVKD. The CDR3 is 17 residues long. Losses at the gene ends were 3 bases for V and 1 base for J; bases not matched to a gene: 3.

The CDR3 protein is CASSSHDRDHGYTF. The CDR3 nucleotides are TGTGCCAGCAGTTCCCACGACAGGGACCATGGCTACACCTTC. The chain recombines TRBV6-5 with TRBJ1-2, with 7 bases matching TRBD1. The CDR3 extends over 14 amino acids. CDR1 MNHEY and CDR2 SVGAGI come from the germline V gene. With V trimmed by 4 bases and J by 6 bases, 8 bases remained unmatched.

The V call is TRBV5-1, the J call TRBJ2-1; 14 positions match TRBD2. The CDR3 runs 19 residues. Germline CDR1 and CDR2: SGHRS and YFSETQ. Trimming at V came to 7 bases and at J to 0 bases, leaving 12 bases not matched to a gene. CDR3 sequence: CASCTGLAGGSSSYNEQFF. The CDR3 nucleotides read TGCGCCAGCTGCACTGGACTAGCGGGAGGTTCCAGCTCCTACAATGAGCAGTTCTTC.

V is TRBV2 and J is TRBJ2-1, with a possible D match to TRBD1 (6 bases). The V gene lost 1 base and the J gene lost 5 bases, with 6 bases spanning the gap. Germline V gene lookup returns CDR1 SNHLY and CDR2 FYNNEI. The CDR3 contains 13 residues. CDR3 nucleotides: TGTGCCAGCAGTGAAGACAGGGACAATGAGCAGTTCTTC. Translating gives CASSEDRDNEQFF. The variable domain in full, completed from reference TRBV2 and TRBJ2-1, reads EPEVTQTPSHQVTQMGQEVILRCVPISNHLYFYWYRQILGQKVEFLVSFYNNEISEKSEIFDDQFSVERPDGSNFTLKIRSTKLEDSAMYFCASSEDRDNEQFFGPGTRLTVL.

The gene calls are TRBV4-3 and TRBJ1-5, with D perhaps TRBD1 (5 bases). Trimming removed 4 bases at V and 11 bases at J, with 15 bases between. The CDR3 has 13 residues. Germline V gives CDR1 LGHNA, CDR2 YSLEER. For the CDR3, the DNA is TGCGCCAGCAGCCTCGGGCGGGGGGGGTCCCAGCATTTT. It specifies CASSLGRGGSQHF.

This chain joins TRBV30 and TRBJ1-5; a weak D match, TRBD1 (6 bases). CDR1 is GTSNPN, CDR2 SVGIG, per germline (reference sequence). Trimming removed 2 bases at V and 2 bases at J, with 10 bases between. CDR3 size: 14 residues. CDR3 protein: CAWSSDSRNQPQHF. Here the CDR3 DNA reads TGTGCCTGGAGTTCGGACAGCCGCAATCAGCCCCAGCATTTT. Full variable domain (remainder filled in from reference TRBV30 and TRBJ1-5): SQTIHQWPATLVQPVGSPLSLECTVEGTSNPNLYWYRQAAGRGLQLLFYSVGIGQISSEVPQNLSASRPQDRQFILSSKKLLLSDSGFYLCAWSSDSRNQPQHFGDGTRLSIL.

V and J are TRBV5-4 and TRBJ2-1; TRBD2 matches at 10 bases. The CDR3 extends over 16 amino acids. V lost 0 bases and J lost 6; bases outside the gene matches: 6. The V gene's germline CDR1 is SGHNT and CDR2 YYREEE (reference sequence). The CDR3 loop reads CASSLGSSGSGNEQFF. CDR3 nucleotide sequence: TGTGCCAGCAGCTTGGGGTCTAGCGGGAGTGGCAATGAGCAGTTCTTC.

CDR3 sequence: CASSESSDEQFF. CDR3 DNA sequence: TGTGCCAGCAGCGAAAGTAGCGATGAGCAGTTCTTC. V and J are TRBV5-6 and TRBJ2-1; tentative D call: TRBD2 (5 bases). V lost 4 bases and J 8 bases, leaving 10 bases between the germline ends. CDR1 is SGHDT, CDR2 YYEEEE, per germline. CDR3 length: 12 residues.

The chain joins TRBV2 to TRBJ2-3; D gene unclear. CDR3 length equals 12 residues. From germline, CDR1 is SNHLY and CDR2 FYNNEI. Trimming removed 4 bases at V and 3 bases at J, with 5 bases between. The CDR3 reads CASSVGTDTQYF. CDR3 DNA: TGTGCCAGCAGTGTCGGGACAGATACGCAGTATTTT.

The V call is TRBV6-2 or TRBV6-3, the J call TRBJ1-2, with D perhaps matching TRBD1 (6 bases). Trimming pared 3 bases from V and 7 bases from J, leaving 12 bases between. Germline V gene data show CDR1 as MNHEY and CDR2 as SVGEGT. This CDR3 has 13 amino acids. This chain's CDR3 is CASSYTGMRGYTF. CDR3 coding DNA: TGTGCCAGCAGTTATACAGGGATGCGTGGCTACACCTTC.

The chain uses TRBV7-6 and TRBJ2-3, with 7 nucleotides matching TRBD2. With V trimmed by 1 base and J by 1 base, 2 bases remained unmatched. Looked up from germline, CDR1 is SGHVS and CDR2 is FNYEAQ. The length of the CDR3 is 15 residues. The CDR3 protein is CASSLVAGGTDTQYF. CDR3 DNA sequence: TGTGCCAGCAGCTTAGTGGCGGGGGGCACAGATACGCAGTATTTT.

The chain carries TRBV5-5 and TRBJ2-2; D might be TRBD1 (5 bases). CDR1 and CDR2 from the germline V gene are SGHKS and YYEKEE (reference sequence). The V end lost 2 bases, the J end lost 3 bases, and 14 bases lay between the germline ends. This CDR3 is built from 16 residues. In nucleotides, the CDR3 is TGTGCCAGCAGCTTTTACAGGTTAACGTACACCGGGGAGCTGTTTTTT. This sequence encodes CASSFYRLTYTGELFF. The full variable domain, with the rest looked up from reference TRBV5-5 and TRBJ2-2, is DAGVTQSPTHLIKTRGQQVTLRCSPISGHKSVSWYQQVLGQGPQFIFQYYEKEERGRGNFPDRFSARQFPNYSSELNVNALLLGDSALYLCASSFYRLTYTGELFFGEGSRLTVL.

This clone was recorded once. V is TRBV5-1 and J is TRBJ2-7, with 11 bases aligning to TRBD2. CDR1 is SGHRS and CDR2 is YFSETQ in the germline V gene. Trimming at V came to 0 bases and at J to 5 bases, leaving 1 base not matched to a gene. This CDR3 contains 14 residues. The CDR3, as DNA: TGCGCCAGCAGCTTGGCACTAGCGGGGGACGAGCAGTACTTC. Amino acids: CASSLALAGDEQYF.

The CDR3 sequence is CASSLLRNTDTQYF. CDR3 DNA: TGTGCCAGCAGTTTGTTGCGGAACACAGATACGCAGTATTTT. The chain recombines TRBV27 with TRBJ2-3; D is unresolved. Germline lookup yields CDR1 MNHEY and CDR2 SMNVEV (reference sequence). Trimming left V 3 bases short and J 2 bases short, with 9 bases between. The length of the CDR3 is 14 residues.

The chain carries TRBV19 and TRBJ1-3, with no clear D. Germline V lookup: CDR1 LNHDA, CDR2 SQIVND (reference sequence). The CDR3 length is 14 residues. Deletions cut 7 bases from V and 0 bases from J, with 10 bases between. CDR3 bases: TGTGCCAGTATTACCGGAGCCTCTGGAAACACCATATATTTT. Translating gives CASITGASGNTIYF.

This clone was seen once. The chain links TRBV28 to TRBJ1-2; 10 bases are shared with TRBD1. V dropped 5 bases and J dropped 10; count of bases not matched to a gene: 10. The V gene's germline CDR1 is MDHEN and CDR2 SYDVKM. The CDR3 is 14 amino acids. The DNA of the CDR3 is TGTGCCAGCAGTCCCCCTGACAGGGGGCCCTACTACACCTTC. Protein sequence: CASSPPDRGPYYTF.

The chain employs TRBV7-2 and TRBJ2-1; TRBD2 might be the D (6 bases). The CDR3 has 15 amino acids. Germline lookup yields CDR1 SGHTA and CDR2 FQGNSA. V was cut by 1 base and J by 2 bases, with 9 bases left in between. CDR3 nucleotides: TGTGCCAGCAGCTTAGGGGGAGGACCCTACAATGAGCAGTTCTTC. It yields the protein CASSLGGGPYNEQFF.

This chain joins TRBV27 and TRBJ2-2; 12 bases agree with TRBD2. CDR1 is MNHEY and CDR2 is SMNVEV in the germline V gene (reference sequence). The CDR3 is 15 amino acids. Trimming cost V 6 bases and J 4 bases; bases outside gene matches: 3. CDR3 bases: TGTGCCAGCAGCTGGACTAGCGGGACCACCGGGGAGCTGTTTTTT. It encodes CASSWTSGTTGELFF.

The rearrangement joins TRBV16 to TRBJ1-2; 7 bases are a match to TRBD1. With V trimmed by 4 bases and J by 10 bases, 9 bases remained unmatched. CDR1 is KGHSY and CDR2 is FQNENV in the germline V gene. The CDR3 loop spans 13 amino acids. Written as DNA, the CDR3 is TGTGCCAGCAGCCGCAACGTCGGGACAGCCTACACCTTC. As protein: CASSRNVGTAYTF.

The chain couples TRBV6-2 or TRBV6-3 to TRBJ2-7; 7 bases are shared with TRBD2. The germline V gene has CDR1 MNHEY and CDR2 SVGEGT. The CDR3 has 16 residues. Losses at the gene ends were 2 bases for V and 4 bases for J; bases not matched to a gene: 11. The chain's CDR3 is CASSYRLLRGWYEQYF. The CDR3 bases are TGTGCCAGCAGTTACAGGCTGCTGCGGGGGTGGTACGAGCAGTACTTC.

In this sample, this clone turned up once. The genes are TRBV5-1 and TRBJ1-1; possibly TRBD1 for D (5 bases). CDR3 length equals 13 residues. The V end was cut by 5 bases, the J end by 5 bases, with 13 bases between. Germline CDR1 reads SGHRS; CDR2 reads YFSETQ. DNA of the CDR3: TGCGCCAGCAGTGTGGACGGGGGGACTGAAGCTTTCTTT. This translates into CASSVDGGTEAFF.

The CDR3 loop reads CASSPVRDRDFNQPQHF. The CDR3 region has the DNA TGCGCCAGCAGCCCAGTCCGGGACAGGGATTTCAATCAGCCCCAGCATTTT. The rearrangement links TRBV5-1 to TRBJ1-5, with TRBD1 identical over 9 bases. With V trimmed by 4 bases and J by 3 bases, 11 bases remained unmatched. The CDR3 spans 17 residues. In germline, CDR1 is SGHRS, CDR2 YFSETQ.